A single sample gave rise to the 24 T cell receptor beta chains below, sequenced in a study of long-term antiretroviral therapy in people with HIV. Sequencing used immunoSEQ v3.0 at survey level. Profiling relied on immunoSEQ multiplex PCR, and the TCRdb table lists in-frame clones only, not all of them. The table records fewer than 20,000 clones, around four fifths of them present only once. Specimen: unsorted PBMCs, collected about 2.6 years before starting antiretroviral therapy. The receptors derive from a woman aged 45-65 years with HIV.

The CDR3 DNA reads as TGCAGCGTTGAAGATCGAAACAGGGGGGGCTTTCCTTGGTACCAAGAGACCCAGTACTTC. Translated: CSVEDRNRGGFPWYQETQYF. J is TRBJ2-5 and V is TRBV29-1; TRBD1 might be the D (8 bases). This CDR3 spans 20 amino acids. The V and J ends lost 0 bases and 0 bases respectively, with 26 bases between them. The germline V gene has CDR1 SQVTM and CDR2 ANQGSEA.

The V call is TRBV11-2, the J call TRBJ2-3; TRBD1 might be the D (7 bases). Deletions cut 3 bases from V and 0 bases from J, with 16 bases between. Germline CDR1 reads SGHAT; CDR2 reads FQNNGV. The CDR3 sequence is 17 residues long. CDR3 in DNA: TGTGCCAGCAGCTTCAGGGGGGCCATAATTAGCACAGATACGCAGTATTTT. Translated: CASSFRGAIISTDTQYF. Drawing the rest from reference TRBV11-2 and TRBJ2-3, the complete variable domain is EAGVAQSPRYKIIEKRQSVAFWCNPISGHATLYWYQQILGQGPKLLIQFQNNGVVDDSQLPKDRFSAERLKGVDSTLKIQPAKLEDSAVYLCASSFRGAIISTDTQYFGPGTRLTVL.

In its sample, this clone was seen once. J is TRBJ1-4 and V is TRBV5-1; the D is unclear. The germline V gene encodes CDR1 SGHRS and CDR2 YFSETQ. The V end was cut by 6 bases, the J end by 3 bases, with 15 bases between. CDR3 length: 15 amino acids. The CDR3 region has the DNA TGCGCCAGCAAACCGGATTGGGGATCTAATGAAAAACTGTTTTTT. It is translated as CASKPDWGSNEKLFF.

The CDR3 loop reads CASSSGRGSEKLFF. The CDR3 DNA sequence: TGCGCCAGCAGCTCCGGACGGGGAAGTGAAAAACTGTTTTTT. The chain employs TRBV5-1 and TRBJ1-4; no clear D. Looked up from germline, CDR1 is SGHRS and CDR2 is YFSETQ. Trimming shortened V by 3 bases and J by 7 bases, and 13 bases separated the two germline ends. This CDR3 has 14 residues.

This sequence joins TRBV7-2 and TRBJ1-2, with 7 bases fitting TRBD1. With 5 bases clipped from V and 4 bases from J, the junction kept 13 bases outside the gene matches. There are 16 residues in the CDR3. Looked up from germline, CDR1 is SGHTA and CDR2 is FQGNSA. The CDR3 nucleotides read TGTGCCAGCAGCCCCAGGACAGGAAGATATAGCTATGGCTACACCTTC. This sequence encodes CASSPRTGRYSYGYTF.

Written as DNA, the CDR3 is TGTGCCAGCAGCTTCAGCGCCAAAAACATTCAGTACTTC. Its translation is CASSFSAKNIQYF. The genes are TRBV7-2 and TRBJ2-4; no firm D call. The CDR3 has 13 amino acids. Per the germline V gene, CDR1 is SGHTA and CDR2 is FQGNSA. Trimming left V 3 bases short and J 1 base short, with 4 bases between.

The table lists this clone with a count of one. The genes are TRBV27 and TRBJ2-2; 7 bases align to TRBD1. The V gene's germline CDR1 is MNHEY and CDR2 SMNVEV (reference sequence). This CDR3 spans 17 amino acids. Trimming removed 6 bases from V and 2 bases from J; junction bases left unmatched: 12. This CDR3 is CASSWGNRGRNTGELFF. CDR3 sequence (DNA): TGTGCCAGCAGCTGGGGGAACAGGGGTCGTAACACCGGGGAGCTGTTTTTT.

The V call is TRBV30, the J call TRBJ1-1; no clear D. This CDR3 contains 12 residues. V was clipped by 2 bases and J by 4 bases, with 8 bases between them. Germline assignment: CDR1 GTSNPN and CDR2 SVGIG (reference sequence). CDR3 loop: CAWSSDRTEAFF. CDR3 bases: TGTGCCTGGAGTTCCGACCGCACTGAAGCTTTCTTT. The entire variable domain, with the rest obtained from reference TRBV30 and TRBJ1-1, is as follows: SQTIHQWPATLVQPVGSPLSLECTVEGTSNPNLYWYRQAAGRGLQLLFYSVGIGQISSEVPQNLSASRPQDRQFILSSKKLLLSDSGFYLCAWSSDRTEAFFGQGTRLTVV.

V and J are TRBV30 and TRBJ1-1; D not certain. V was clipped by 1 base and J by 2 bases, with 8 bases between them. Germline V CDR1 and CDR2: GTSNPN, SVGIG (reference sequence). This CDR3 has 13 residues. The CDR3 reads CAWSAAANTEAFF. The CDR3 DNA is TGTGCCTGGAGTGCCGCAGCTAACACTGAAGCTTTCTTT.

CDR3 DNA: TGTGCCAGCAGCCCCCGGGACATCTACGAGCAGTACTTC. It translates to CASSPRDIYEQYF. The genes are TRBV7-2 and TRBJ2-7, with a weak D call TRBD1 (6 bases). Per the germline V gene, CDR1 is SGHTA and CDR2 is FQGNSA. V gave up 5 bases and J gave up 3 bases, with 11 bases separating them. This CDR3 is 13 amino acids long. Drawing the rest from reference TRBV7-2 and TRBJ2-7, the complete variable domain is GAGVSQSPSNKVTEKGKDVELRCDPISGHTALYWYRQSLGQGLEFLIYFQGNSAPDKSGLPSDRFSAERTGGSVSTLTIQRTQQEDSAVYLCASSPRDIYEQYFGPGTRLTVT.

The chain employs TRBV10-1 and TRBJ2-3; unclear D gene. Trimming removed 2 bases from V and 0 bases from J, with 18 bases in between. The CDR3 length is 18 residues. Germline CDR1 WNHNN, CDR2 SYGVQD (reference sequence). The DNA of the CDR3 is TGCGCCAGCAGTGAGGGGGTAGGAGATCATTCAAGCACAGATACGCAGTATTTT. As protein: CASSEGVGDHSSTDTQYF.

The rearrangement joins TRBV7-9 to TRBJ2-2; 10 bases fit TRBD2. The trim removed 8 bases at V and 8 bases at J, leaving 8 bases unmatched. The CDR3 is 14 residues long. Germline CDR1 and CDR2: SEHNR and FQNEAQ (reference sequence). CDR3 nucleotides: TGTGCCAGCTTCGGGACTAGCGTCCATGGGGAGCTGTTTTTT. It translates to CASFGTSVHGELFF.

This chain uses TRBV10-3 with TRBJ2-7; 10 bases are a match to TRBD2. Germline values: CDR1 ENHRY, CDR2 SYGVKD. With V trimmed by 0 bases and J by 9 bases, 8 bases remained unmatched. CDR3 size: 15 residues. CDR3 sequence (DNA): TGTGCCATCAGTGAGTCGACTAAGCGGGGGGGCTGGCAGTACTTC. Its translation is CAISESTKRGGWQYF.

The chain recombines TRBV19 with TRBJ2-7, with 9 bases lining up with TRBD1. The J segment lost 4 bases and the V segment lost 6 bases, leaving 10 bases of the junction unmatched. Germline V CDR1 and CDR2: LNHDA, SQIVND (reference sequence). CDR3 length: 15 amino acids. This CDR3 is CASSPLGQGIYEQYF. The CDR3 DNA is TGTGCCAGTAGCCCTCTCGGACAGGGGATTTACGAGCAGTACTTC.

J is TRBJ1-1 and V is TRBV5-8; tentative D call: TRBD1 (6 bases). Germline V gene lookup returns CDR1 SGHTS and CDR2 YDEGEE. V was shortened by 4 bases and J by 1 base, with 14 bases between the two germline ends. CDR3 length equals 15 residues. Here the CDR3 DNA reads TGTGCCAGCAGCCAAGGGGGGGGGAGGAACACTGAAGCTTTCTTT. It translates to CASSQGGGRNTEAFF.

As regards this clone: The same CDR3 can be traced to other DNA sequences in this sample. This chain connects TRBV19 to TRBJ1-2; 8 bases map to TRBD1. CDR3 length: 12 residues. CDR1 is LNHDA, CDR2 SQIVND, per germline (reference sequence). V shed 6 bases, J shed 5 bases, and the junction held 2 bases outside the gene matches. Here the CDR3 reads CASSRTGYGYTF. CDR3 bases: TGTGCCAGTAGCCGGACAGGGTATGGCTACACCTTC.

The chain carries TRBV7-2 and TRBJ1-6; tentative D call: TRBD1 (5 bases). Trimming took off 2 bases at V and 5 bases at J, with 16 bases between the two ends. The CDR3 is 17 amino acids. Germline V gene lookup returns CDR1 SGHTA and CDR2 FQGNSA. The CDR3 here is CASSLRGGGVDNSPLHF. The DNA of the CDR3 is TGTGCCAGCAGCTTAAGAGGCGGGGGGGTGGATAATTCACCCCTCCACTTT.

This clone has more than one count but fewer than ten. The chain recombines TRBV11-2 with TRBJ2-5; 8 positions match TRBD1. Per the germline V gene, CDR1 is SGHAT and CDR2 is FQNNGV. The V gene end was trimmed by 6 bases and the J gene end by 2 bases; junction bases not matched to a gene: 5. The CDR3 is 14 residues long. Written as DNA, the CDR3 is TGTGCCAGCAGACTAGGACAGGGTCAAGAGACCCAGTACTTC. Its translation: CASRLGQGQETQYF.

J is TRBJ1-2 and V is TRBV5-1, with unresolved D. CDR1 is SGHRS, CDR2 YFSETQ, per germline. V shed 0 bases and J shed 3 bases, with 9 bases lying between them. The CDR3 length is 14 residues. DNA of the CDR3: TGCGCCAGCAGCTTGGGCTGGGGAGACTATGGCTACACCTTC. This sequence encodes CASSLGWGDYGYTF.

The chain couples TRBV23-1 to TRBJ1-4; D is ambiguous. TRBV23-1 belongs to the ORF category, with a function that is uncertain. V was shortened by 2 bases and J by 14 bases, with 18 bases between the two germline ends. The CDR3 runs 14 residues. In nucleotides, the CDR3 is TGCGCCAGCAGTCAAGAGCGGGCCTCCCAAATCCTGTTTTTT. Protein sequence: CASSQERASQILFF.

V is TRBV5-1 and J is TRBJ1-1, with D perhaps matching TRBD1 (6 bases). V dropped 4 bases and J dropped 7 bases, with 8 bases sitting between them. Germline CDR1 is SGHRS and CDR2 is YFSETQ. The CDR3 is 11 amino acids. The CDR3 protein is CASSADSEAFF. The CDR3 bases are TGCGCCAGCAGCGCGGACAGTGAAGCTTTCTTT. Full variable domain (outside the CDR3, taken from reference TRBV5-1 and TRBJ1-1): KAGVTQTPRYLIKTRGQQVTLSCSPISGHRSVSWYQQTPGQGLQFLFEYFSETQRNKGNFPGRFSGRQFSNSRSEMNVSTLELGDSALYLCASSADSEAFFGQGTRLTVV.

V and J are TRBV6-6 and TRBJ1-1, with D perhaps TRBD1 (6 bases). Looked up from germline, CDR1 is MNHNY and CDR2 is SVGAGI (reference sequence). The CDR3 extends over 14 amino acids. Trimming took off 5 bases at V and 1 base at J, with 11 bases between the two ends. The CDR3: CASSIRGGNTEAFF. CDR3 bases: TGTGCCAGCAGTATCAGGGGTGGGAACACTGAAGCTTTCTTT.

This chain connects TRBV5-1 to TRBJ2-7, with 11 bases aligning to TRBD2. The trim removed 2 bases at V and 4 bases at J, leaving 2 bases unmatched. Germline V gene data show CDR1 as SGHRS and CDR2 as YFSETQ. This CDR3 spans 14 amino acids. CDR3 nucleotide sequence: TGCGCCAGCAGCTTTAGCGGGGGGGGATACGAGCAGTACTTC. It yields the protein CASSFSGGGYEQYF.

The gene calls are TRBV5-1 and TRBJ2-2; 9 bases map to TRBD1. V gave up 2 bases and J gave up 10 bases; unmatched junction bases: 6. Germline assignment: CDR1 SGHRS and CDR2 YFSETQ. The CDR3 extends over 14 amino acids. CDR3 coding DNA: TGCGCCAGCAGCTTAGGACAGGGGCGGGAGGAGCTGTTTTTT. Translating it yields CASSLGQGREELFF.